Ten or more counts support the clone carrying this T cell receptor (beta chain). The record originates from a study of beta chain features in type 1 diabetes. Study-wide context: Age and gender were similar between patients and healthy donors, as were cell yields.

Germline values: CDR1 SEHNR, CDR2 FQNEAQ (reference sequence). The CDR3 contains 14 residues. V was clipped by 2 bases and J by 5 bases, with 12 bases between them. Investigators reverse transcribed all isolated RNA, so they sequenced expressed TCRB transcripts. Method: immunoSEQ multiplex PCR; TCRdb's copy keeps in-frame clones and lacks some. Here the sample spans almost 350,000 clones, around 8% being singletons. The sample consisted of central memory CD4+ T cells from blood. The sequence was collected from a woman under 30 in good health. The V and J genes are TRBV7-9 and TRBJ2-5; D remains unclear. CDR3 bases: TGTGCCAGCAGCTTATTCCCCCTAAAGGAGACCCAGTACTTC. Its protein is CASSLFPLKETQYF.